A selection of T cell receptor beta chains follows, all from one sample in a study of Ad26.COV2.S vaccination and SARS-CoV-2 variants. Some clones are missing from TCRdb's copy, which holds only in-frame ones; the method was immunoSEQ multiplex PCR. The sample includes fewer than 600,000 clones, roughly 87% of them seen just once. This specimen consisted of peripheral blood, obtained in a trial of Ad26.COV2.S vaccine versus placebo. The receptor source for this set is a person aged 18-65 years who received the Ad26.COV2.S COVID-19 vaccine or a placebo. Both conserved end residues are part of each CDR3. D genes are given only for firm matches. Size is stated for part of the rows, as once, few or many counts, or as a class when the clone is expanded.

d_gene: .; j_gene: TRBJ1-5; len: 17; v_gene: TRBV28; abundance: .; CDR3nt: TGTGCCAGCAGTTTTCCCCCTCACAGGCATAGCAATCAGCCCCAGCATTTT; CDR3aa: CASSFPPHRHSNQPQHF
d_gene: TRBD1; j_gene: TRBJ1-3; len: 14; v_gene: TRBV7-9; abundance: .; CDR3nt: TGTGCCAGCAGCCCCAGGGGGTCTGGAAACACCATATATTTT; CDR3aa: CASSPRGSGNTIYF
d_gene: .; j_gene: TRBJ2-3; len: 13; v_gene: TRBV6-5; abundance: .; CDR3nt: TGTGCCAGCAGTTACGTGGGTCAGGGTACGCAGTATTTT; CDR3aa: CASSYVGQGTQYF
d_gene: .; j_gene: TRBJ2-1; len: 15; v_gene: TRBV11-2; abundance: .; CDR3nt: TGTGCCAGCAGTTCCTTGTGGGTTGGCAGCAATGAGCAGTTCTTC; CDR3aa: CASSSLWVGSNEQFF
d_gene: .; j_gene: TRBJ1-1; len: 15; v_gene: TRBV19; abundance: once; CDR3nt: TGTGCCAGTATCTTCACTGGGGGGATGAACACTGAAGCTTTCTTT; CDR3aa: CASIFTGGMNTEAFF
d_gene: .; j_gene: TRBJ1-1; len: 15; v_gene: TRBV28; abundance: once; CDR3nt: TGTGCCAGCATCCCCCCAGAGTTCAGGGACACTGAAGCTTTCTTT; CDR3aa: CASIPPEFRDTEAFF
d_gene: TRBD1; j_gene: TRBJ2-5; len: 14; v_gene: TRBV18; abundance: .; CDR3nt: TGTGCCAGCTCACTTGGGACAGGGCAGGAGACCCAGTACTTC; CDR3aa: CASSLGTGQETQYF
d_gene: TRBD2; j_gene: TRBJ2-3; len: 15; v_gene: TRBV5-4; abundance: .; CDR3nt: TGTGCCAGCAGCTTCGGACTAGCGGAGTCAGATACGCAGTATTTT; CDR3aa: CASSFGLAESDTQYF
d_gene: .; j_gene: TRBJ2-7; len: 14; v_gene: TRBV5-1; abundance: .; CDR3nt: TGCGCCAGCAGCTTGGTACCGGAGGCCTACGAGCAGTACTTC; CDR3aa: CASSLVPEAYEQYF
d_gene: .; j_gene: TRBJ2-2; len: 14; v_gene: TRBV7-2; abundance: .; CDR3nt: TGTGCCAGCAGCTTGAACTCTCCCCCCGGGGAGCTGTTTTTT; CDR3aa: CASSLNSPPGELFF